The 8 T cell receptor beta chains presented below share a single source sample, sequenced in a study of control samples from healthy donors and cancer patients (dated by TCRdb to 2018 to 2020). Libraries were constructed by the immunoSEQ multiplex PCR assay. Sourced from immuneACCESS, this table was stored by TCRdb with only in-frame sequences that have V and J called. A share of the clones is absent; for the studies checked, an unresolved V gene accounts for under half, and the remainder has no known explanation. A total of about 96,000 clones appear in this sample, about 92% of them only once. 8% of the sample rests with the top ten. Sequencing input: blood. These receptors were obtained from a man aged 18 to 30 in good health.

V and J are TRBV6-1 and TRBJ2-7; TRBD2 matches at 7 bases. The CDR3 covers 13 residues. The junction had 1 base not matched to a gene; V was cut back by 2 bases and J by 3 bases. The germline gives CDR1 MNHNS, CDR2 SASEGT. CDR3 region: CASSERGSYEQYF. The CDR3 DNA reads TGTGCCAGCAGTGAACGCGGGAGCTACGAGCAGTACTTC.

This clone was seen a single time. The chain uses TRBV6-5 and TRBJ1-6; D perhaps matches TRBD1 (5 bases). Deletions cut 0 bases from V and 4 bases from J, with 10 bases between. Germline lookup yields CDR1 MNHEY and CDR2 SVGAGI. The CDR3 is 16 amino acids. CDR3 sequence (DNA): TGTGCCAGCAGTTACTCGGGGGGTTTGTATAATTCACCCCTCCACTTT. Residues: CASSYSGGLYNSPLHF.

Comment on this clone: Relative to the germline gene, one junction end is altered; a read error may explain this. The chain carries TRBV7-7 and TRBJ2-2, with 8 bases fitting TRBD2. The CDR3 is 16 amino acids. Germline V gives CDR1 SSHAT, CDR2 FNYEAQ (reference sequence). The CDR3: CASSLVAGLNTGELFF. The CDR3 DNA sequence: TGTGCTAGCAGCTTAGTAGCGGGGCTGAACACCGGGGAGCTGTTTTTT.

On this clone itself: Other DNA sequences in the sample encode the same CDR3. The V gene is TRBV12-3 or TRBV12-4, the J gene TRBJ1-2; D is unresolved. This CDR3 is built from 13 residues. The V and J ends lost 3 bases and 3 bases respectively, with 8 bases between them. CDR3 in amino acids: CASSFREDYGYTF. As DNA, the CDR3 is TGTGCCAGCAGTTTCCGGGAGGACTATGGCTACACCTTC.

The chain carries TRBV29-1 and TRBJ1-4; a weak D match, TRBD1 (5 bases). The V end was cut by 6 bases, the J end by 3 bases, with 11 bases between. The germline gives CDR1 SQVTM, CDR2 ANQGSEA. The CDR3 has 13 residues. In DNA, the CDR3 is TGCAGCGTCCCCTCGGGGCCTAATGAAAAACTGTTTTTT. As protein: CSVPSGPNEKLFF.

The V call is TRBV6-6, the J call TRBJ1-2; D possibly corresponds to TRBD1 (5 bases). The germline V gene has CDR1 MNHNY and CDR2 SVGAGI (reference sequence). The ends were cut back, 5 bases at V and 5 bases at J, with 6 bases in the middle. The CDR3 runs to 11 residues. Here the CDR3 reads CASSEGYGYTF. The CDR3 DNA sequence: TGTGCCAGCAGTGAGGGGTATGGCTACACCTTC.

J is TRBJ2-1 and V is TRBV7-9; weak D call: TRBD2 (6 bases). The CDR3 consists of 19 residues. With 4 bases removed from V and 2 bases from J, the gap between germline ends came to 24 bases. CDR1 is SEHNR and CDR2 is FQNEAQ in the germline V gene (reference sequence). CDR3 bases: TGTGCCAGCAGCTCAGTCCGGAATAGCGGCAACCCTACCTACAATGAGCAGTTCTTC. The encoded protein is CASSSVRNSGNPTYNEQFF. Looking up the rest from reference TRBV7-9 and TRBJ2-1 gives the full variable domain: DTGVSQNPRHKITKRGQNVTFRCDPISEHNRLYWYRQTLGQGPEFLTYFQNEAQLEKSRLLSDRFSAERPKGSFSTLEIQRTEQGDSAMYLCASSSVRNSGNPTYNEQFFGPGTRLTVL.

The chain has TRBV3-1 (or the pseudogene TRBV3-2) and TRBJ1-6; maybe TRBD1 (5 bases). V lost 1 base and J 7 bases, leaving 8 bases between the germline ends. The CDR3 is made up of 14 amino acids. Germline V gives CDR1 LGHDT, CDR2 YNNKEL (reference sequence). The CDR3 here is CASSQVAGNSPLHF. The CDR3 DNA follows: TGTGCCAGCAGCCAAGTGGCAGGGAATTCACCCCTCCACTTT.